These T cell receptor beta chains were read from a single sample in a study of T-cell memory formation after mild COVID-19. Via MiXCR, TCRdb re-called the 5' RACE reads, giving one row per CDR3 protein. The sample has 450,000 or so distinct CDR3 sequences, 20% to 30% seen once. The sequenced sample consisted of PBMCs or a T cell subset sorted from them (not recorded which). The receptors were sampled from an adult woman who had mild COVID-19 (a few samples of this study predate the infection). Cell type and time point are not known. Both conserved end residues are part of each CDR3. D genes are given only for firm matches. The size of a clone is reported for some rows only, either as once, few or many, or as a class for expanded clones.

size	J	D	V	CDR3	DNA
NA	TRBJ2-1	NA	TRBV5-1	CASSLTGLEREQFF	TGCGCCAGCAGCTTAACAGGGTTAGAACGTGAGCAGTTCTTC
NA	TRBJ2-7	NA	TRBV12-3/TRBV12-4	CASSNPGRGLYEQYF	TGTGCCAGCAGTAACCCGGGGAGGGGGCTCTACGAGCAGTACTTC
once	TRBJ2-2	TRBD2	TRBV24-1	CATRDVAGGPAGELFF	TGTGCCACCAGGGATGTAGCGGGAGGGCCGGCCGGGGAGCTGTTTTTT
few	TRBJ2-5	NA	TRBV18	CASSAEQQRETQYF	TGTGCCAGCTCAGCTGAACAACAAAGGGAGACCCAGTACTTC
few	TRBJ2-2	TRBD2	TRBV7-2	CASRFSGPNTGELFF	TGTGCCAGCAGATTTAGCGGGCCGAACACCGGGGAGCTGTTTTTT
NA	TRBJ2-7	NA	TRBV5-6	CASRYSDGYEQYF	TGTGCCAGCAGATATTCTGACGGATACGAGCAGTACTTC
few	TRBJ2-2	NA	TRBV3-1	CASSQDTGPGELFF	TGTGCCAGCAGCCAAGACACGGGGCCCGGGGAGCTGTTTTTT
NA	TRBJ2-1	TRBD2	TRBV3-1	CASSQGTSRDNEQFF	TGTGCCAGCAGCCAAGGGACTAGCCGAGACAATGAGCAGTTCTTC
few	TRBJ2-7	NA	TRBV29-1	CSGRTAVDEQYF	TGCAGCGGACGGACGGCGGTAGACGAGCAGTACTTC
few	TRBJ1-4	TRBD1	TRBV20-1	CSASPGQGAGKLFF	TGCAGTGCTTCACCGGGACAGGGGGCGGGAAAACTGTTTTTT
few	TRBJ2-2	NA	TRBV9	CASSVAEKGELFF	TGTGCCAGCAGCGTAGCAGAGAAGGGGGAGCTGTTTTTT
NA	TRBJ2-7	TRBD2	TRBV20-1	CSATSGPYEQYF	TGCAGTGCGACTAGCGGCCCCTACGAGCAGTACTTC
NA	TRBJ2-3	NA	TRBV24-1	CATSDPDSTDTQYF	TGTGCCACCAGTGACCCAGACAGCACAGATACGCAGTATTTT
NA	TRBJ2-2	TRBD1	TRBV7-9	CASIPRTGHTGELFF	TGTGCCAGCATCCCCCGGACAGGACACACCGGGGAGCTGTTTTTT
NA	TRBJ2-1	NA	TRBV7-2	CASSPTTLYNEQFF	TGTGCCAGCAGCCCAACGACTCTCTACAATGAGCAGTTCTTC
few	TRBJ2-5	NA	TRBV7-9	CASSFSLGGETQYF	TGTGCCAGCAGCTTTTCGTTGGGAGGAGAGACCCAGTACTTC
NA	TRBJ2-1	NA	TRBV5-6	CASSWGGLGNEQFF	TGTGCCAGCAGCTGGGGGGGGCTTGGCAATGAGCAGTTCTTC
NA	TRBJ2-1	TRBD2	TRBV18	CASSPGGVPYNEQFF	TGTGCCAGCTCACCGGGAGGGGTACCCTACAATGAGCAGTTCTTC
few	TRBJ2-3	TRBD2	TRBV20-1	CSARGASGGARDTQYF	TGCAGTGCTAGAGGTGCTAGCGGGGGGGCTAGAGATACGCAGTATTTT
few	TRBJ2-1	NA	TRBV2	CASERTVSDEQFF	TGTGCCAGCGAGAGGACAGTCAGCGATGAGCAGTTCTTC
NA	TRBJ2-7	NA	TRBV7-9	CASSLGPAGPTPYEQYF	TGTGCCAGCAGCTTAGGCCCGGCAGGGCCCACTCCCTACGAGCAGTACTTC
NA	TRBJ2-5	NA	TRBV7-8	CASSLASNGKETQYF	TGTGCCAGCAGCTTAGCCAGCAACGGGAAAGAGACCCAGTACTTC
NA	TRBJ2-1	TRBD2	TRBV5-1	CASSSQAGGHNEQFF	TGCGCCAGCAGCTCCCAGGCGGGGGGACACAATGAGCAGTTCTTC
once	TRBJ1-3	NA	TRBV12-3/TRBV12-4	CASSLVPSGNTIYF	TGTGCCAGCAGCCTCGTTCCCTCTGGAAACACCATATATTTT
NA	TRBJ1-1	NA	TRBV7-9	CASSLALNGNTEAFF	TGTGCCAGCAGCTTAGCCCTAAATGGGAACACTGAAGCTTTCTTT
NA	TRBJ2-7	NA	TRBV4-1	CASSQGFGVGSEQYF	TGCGCCAGCAGCCAAGGTTTCGGTGTGGGCAGCGAGCAGTACTTC
few	TRBJ1-1	TRBD1	TRBV15	CATSRDRGQGVAFF	TGTGCCACCAGCAGAGATAGGGGACAGGGGGTTGCTTTCTTT
few	TRBJ1-1	NA	TRBV4-3	CASSHRGLSTEAFF	TGCGCCAGCAGCCATAGGGGGTTGAGCACTGAAGCTTTCTTT
NA	TRBJ2-7	NA	TRBV5-1	CASTREGVSSYEQYF	TGCGCCAGCACCAGAGAGGGGGTTTCCTCCTACGAGCAGTACTTC
few	TRBJ2-3	TRBD1	TRBV5-1	CASSSDRATDTQYF	TGCGCCAGCAGCTCCGACAGGGCGACAGATACGCAGTATTTT
NA	TRBJ1-1	NA	TRBV5-1	CASSPRWGPMNTEAFF	TGCGCCAGCAGTCCCCGGTGGGGGCCGATGAACACTGAAGCTTTCTTT
few	TRBJ1-2	NA	TRBV11-2	CASSLGRGHTYGYTF	TGTGCCAGCAGCTTAGGAAGGGGCCATACCTATGGCTACACCTTC
NA	TRBJ2-3	NA	TRBV21-1	CASLGGRGTDTQYF	TGTGCCAGCCTAGGAGGGCGGGGAACAGATACGCAGTATTTT
NA	TRBJ1-1	NA	TRBV6-2/TRBV6-3	CASSYSEGDGGNTEAFF	TGTGCCAGCAGTTATTCGGAAGGGGATGGAGGTAACACTGAAGCTTTCTTT
NA	TRBJ2-2	NA	TRBV7-2	CASSVLWDTGELFF	TGTGCCAGCAGCGTCTTATGGGACACCGGGGAGCTGTTTTTT
few	TRBJ2-3	TRBD1	TRBV28	CASSSTGAGSTDTQYF	TGTGCCAGCAGTTCGACAGGGGCAGGTAGCACAGATACGCAGTATTTT
few	TRBJ2-1	NA	TRBV24-1	CATSDTPTTPSDNEQFF	TGTGCCACCAGTGATACACCCACAACCCCGTCGGACAATGAGCAGTTCTTC
few	TRBJ2-7	TRBD1	TRBV29-1	CSDTDRGQYEQYF	TGCAGCGATACGGACAGGGGGCAATACGAGCAGTACTTC
NA	TRBJ2-3	NA	TRBV9	CASSALAGASTDTQYF	TGTGCCAGCAGCGCTCTCGCCGGGGCTAGCACAGATACGCAGTATTTT
NA	TRBJ2-7	NA	TRBV5-1	CASSQGRADRIDEQYF	TGCGCCAGCAGCCAAGGGCGGGCGGACCGGATCGACGAGCAGTACTTC
NA	TRBJ2-1	TRBD2	TRBV4-1	CASSPRTSGGALNEQFF	TGCGCCAGCAGCCCCAGGACTAGCGGGGGGGCCCTTAATGAGCAGTTCTTC
many	TRBJ1-1	NA	TRBV5-1	CASSLVGTEAFF	TGTGCCAGCAGCTTAGTGGGAACTGAAGCTTTCTTT